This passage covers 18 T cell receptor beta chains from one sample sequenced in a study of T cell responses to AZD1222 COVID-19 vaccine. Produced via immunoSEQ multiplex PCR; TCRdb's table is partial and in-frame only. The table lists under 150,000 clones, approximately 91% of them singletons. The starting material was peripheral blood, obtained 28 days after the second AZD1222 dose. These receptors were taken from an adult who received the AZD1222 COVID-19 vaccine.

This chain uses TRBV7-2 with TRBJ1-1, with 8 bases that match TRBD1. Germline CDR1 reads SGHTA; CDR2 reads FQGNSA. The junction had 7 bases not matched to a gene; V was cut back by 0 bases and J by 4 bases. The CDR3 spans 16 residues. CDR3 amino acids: CASSLAPTGGGTEAFF. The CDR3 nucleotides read TGTGCCAGCAGCTTAGCCCCCACAGGGGGAGGCACTGAAGCTTTCTTT.

The CDR3 here is CASSPISQGFQPQHF. DNA of the CDR3: TGTGCCAGCAGTCCCATTTCCCAGGGGTTCCAGCCCCAGCATTTT. The chain carries TRBV27 and TRBJ1-5; perhaps TRBD1 as D (6 bases). The CDR3 covers 15 residues. Trimming stripped 5 bases from V and 7 bases from J, with 18 bases between. CDR1 and CDR2 from the germline V gene are MNHEY and SMNVEV (reference sequence).

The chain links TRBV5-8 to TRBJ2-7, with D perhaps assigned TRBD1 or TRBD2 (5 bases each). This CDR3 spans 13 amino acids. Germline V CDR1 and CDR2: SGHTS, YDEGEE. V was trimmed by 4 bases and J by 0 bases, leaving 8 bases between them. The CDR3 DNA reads TGTGCCAGCAGCACCGGGACCTCCTACGAGCAGTACTTC. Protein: CASSTGTSYEQYF. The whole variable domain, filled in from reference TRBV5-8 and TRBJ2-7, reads EAGVTQSPTHLIKTRGQQATLRCSPISGHTSVYWYQQALGLGLQFLLWYDEGEERNRGNFPPRFSGRQFPNYSSELNVNALELEDSALYLCASSTGTSYEQYFGPGTRLTVT.

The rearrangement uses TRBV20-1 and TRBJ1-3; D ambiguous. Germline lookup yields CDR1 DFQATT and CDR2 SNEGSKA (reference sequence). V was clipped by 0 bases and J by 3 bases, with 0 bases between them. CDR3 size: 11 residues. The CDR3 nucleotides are TGCAGTGCTAGAGATGGAAACACCATATATTTT. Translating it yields CSARDGNTIYF.

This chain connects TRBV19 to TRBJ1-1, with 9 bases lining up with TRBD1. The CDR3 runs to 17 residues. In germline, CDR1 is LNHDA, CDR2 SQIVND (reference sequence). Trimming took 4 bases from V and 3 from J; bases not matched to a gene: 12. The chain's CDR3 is CASSTRDRVWGHTEAFF. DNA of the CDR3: TGTGCCAGTAGTACCCGGGACAGGGTGTGGGGGCACACTGAAGCTTTCTTT.

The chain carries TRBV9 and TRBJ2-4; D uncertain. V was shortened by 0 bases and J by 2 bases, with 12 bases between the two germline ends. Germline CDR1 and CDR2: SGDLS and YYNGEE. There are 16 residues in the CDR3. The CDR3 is CASSVDGITTKNIQYF. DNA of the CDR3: TGTGCCAGCAGCGTAGATGGGATTACGACCAAAAACATTCAGTACTTC.

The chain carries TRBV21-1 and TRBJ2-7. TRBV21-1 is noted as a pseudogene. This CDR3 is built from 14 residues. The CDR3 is CASSKVVRGGEQYF. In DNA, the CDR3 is TGTGCCAGCAGCAAAGTAGTCAGGGGAGGCGAGCAGTACTTC.

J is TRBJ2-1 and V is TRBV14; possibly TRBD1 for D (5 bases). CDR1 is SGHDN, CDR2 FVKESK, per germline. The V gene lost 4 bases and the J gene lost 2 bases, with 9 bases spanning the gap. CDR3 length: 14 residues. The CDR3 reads CASSPQATYNEQFF. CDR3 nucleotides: TGTGCCAGCAGCCCACAGGCAACCTACAATGAGCAGTTCTTC.

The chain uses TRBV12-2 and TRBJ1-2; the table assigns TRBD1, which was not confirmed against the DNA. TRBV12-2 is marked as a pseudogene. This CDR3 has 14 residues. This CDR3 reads CASRSRTVYYGYTF. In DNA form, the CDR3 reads TGTGCAAGTCGCTCCCGGACAGTATACTATGGCTACACCTTC.

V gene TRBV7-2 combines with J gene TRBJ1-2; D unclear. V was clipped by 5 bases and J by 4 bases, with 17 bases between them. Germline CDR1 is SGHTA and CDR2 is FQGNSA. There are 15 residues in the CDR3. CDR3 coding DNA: TGTGCCAGCAGCCCCCGGGTCGCGAGGGCCTATGGCTACACCTTC. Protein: CASSPRVARAYGYTF.

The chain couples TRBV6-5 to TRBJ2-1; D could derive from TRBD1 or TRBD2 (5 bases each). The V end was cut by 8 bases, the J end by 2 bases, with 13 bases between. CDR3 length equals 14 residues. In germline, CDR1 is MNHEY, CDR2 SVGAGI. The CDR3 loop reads CASGGRDPYNEQFF. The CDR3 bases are TGTGCCAGCGGGGGAAGAGATCCCTACAATGAGCAGTTCTTC.

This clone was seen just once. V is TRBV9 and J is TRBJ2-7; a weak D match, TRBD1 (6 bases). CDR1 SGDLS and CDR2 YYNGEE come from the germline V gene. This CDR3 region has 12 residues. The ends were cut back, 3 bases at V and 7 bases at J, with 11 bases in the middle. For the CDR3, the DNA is TGTGCCAGCAGCGGAAGGGGGTCTGAGCAGTACTTC. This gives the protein CASSGRGSEQYF. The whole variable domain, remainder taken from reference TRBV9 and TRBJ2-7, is DSGVTQTPKHLITATGQRVTLRCSPRSGDLSVYWYQQSLDQGLQFLIQYYNGEERAKGNILERFSAQQFPDLHSELNLSSLELGDSALYFCASSGRGSEQYFGPGTRLTVT.

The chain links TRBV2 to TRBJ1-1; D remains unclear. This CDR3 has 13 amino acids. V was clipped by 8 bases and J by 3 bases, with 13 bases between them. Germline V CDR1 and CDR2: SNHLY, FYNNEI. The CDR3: CASGRTDDTEAFF. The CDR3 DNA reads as TGTGCCAGCGGAAGGACGGACGACACTGAAGCTTTCTTT.

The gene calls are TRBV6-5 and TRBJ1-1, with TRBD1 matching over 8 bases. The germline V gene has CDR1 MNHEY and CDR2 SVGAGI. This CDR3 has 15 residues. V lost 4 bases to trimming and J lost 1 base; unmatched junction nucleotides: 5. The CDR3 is CASSFSGTGNTEAFF. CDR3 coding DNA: TGTGCCAGCAGTTTTTCCGGGACAGGGAACACTGAAGCTTTCTTT.

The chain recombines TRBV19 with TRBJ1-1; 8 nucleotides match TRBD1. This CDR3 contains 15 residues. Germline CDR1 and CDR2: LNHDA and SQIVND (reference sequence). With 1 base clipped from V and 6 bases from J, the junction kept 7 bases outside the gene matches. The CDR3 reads CASSIVGDRLSEAFF. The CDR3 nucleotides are TGTGCCAGTAGTATAGTGGGGGACAGGCTCTCTGAAGCTTTCTTT.

For the CDR3, the DNA is TGTGCCAGCAGCCTAGGGACAGACACTAACTATGGCTACACCTTC. Translated: CASSLGTDTNYGYTF. The chain carries TRBV7-9 and TRBJ1-2; TRBD1 matches 7 bases. CDR3 length equals 15 residues. V lost 5 bases and J lost 0; bases outside the gene matches: 6. Germline-derived CDR1 and CDR2 are SEHNR and FQNEAQ (reference sequence).

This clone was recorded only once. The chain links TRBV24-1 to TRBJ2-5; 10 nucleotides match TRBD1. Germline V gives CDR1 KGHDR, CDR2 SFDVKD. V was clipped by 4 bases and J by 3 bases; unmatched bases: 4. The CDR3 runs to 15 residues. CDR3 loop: CATSDSGQGKETQYF. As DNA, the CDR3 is TGTGCCACCAGTGACTCGGGACAGGGGAAAGAGACCCAGTACTTC.

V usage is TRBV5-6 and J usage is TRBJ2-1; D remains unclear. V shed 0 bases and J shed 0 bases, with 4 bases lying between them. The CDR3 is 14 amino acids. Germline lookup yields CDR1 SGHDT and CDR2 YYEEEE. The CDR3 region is CASSLAVSYNEQFF. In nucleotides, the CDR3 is TGTGCCAGCAGCTTGGCGGTCTCCTACAATGAGCAGTTCTTC. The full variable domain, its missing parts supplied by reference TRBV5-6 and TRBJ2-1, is DAGVTQSPTHLIKTRGQQVTLRCSPKSGHDTVSWYQQALGQGPQFIFQYYEEEERQRGNFPDRFSGHQFPNYSSELNVNALLLGDSALYLCASSLAVSYNEQFFGPGTRLTVL.